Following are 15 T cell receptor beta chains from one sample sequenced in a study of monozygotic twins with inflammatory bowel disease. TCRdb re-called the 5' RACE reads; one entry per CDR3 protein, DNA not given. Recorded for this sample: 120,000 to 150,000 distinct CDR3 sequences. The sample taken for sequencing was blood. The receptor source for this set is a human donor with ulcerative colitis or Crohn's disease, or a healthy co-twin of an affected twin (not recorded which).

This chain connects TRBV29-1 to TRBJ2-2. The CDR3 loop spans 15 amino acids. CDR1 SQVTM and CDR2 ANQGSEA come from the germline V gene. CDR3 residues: CSVEALVGNTGELFF.

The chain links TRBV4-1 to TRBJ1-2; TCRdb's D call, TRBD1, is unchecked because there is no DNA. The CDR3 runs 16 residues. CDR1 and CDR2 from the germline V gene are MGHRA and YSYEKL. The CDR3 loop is CASSLTQGETNYGYTF.

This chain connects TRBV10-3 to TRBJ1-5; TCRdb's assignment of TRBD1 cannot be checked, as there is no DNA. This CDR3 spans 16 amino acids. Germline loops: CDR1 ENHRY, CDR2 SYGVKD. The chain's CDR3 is CAISDDLRGSNQPQHF.

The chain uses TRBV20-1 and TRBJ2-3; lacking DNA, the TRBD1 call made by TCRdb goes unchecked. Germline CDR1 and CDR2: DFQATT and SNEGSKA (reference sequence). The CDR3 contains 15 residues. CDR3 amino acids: CSARRYGQGGDTQYF.

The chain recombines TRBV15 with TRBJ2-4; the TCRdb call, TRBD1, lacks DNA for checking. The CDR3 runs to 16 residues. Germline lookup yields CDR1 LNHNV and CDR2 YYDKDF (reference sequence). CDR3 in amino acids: CATSRDRGLAKNIQYF.

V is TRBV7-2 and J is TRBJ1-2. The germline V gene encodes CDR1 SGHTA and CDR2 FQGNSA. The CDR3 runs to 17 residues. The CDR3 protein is CASSFGSRFRANYGYTF. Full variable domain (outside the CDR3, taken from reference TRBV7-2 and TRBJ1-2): GAGVSQSPSNKVTEKGKDVELRCDPISGHTALYWYRQSLGQGLEFLIYFQGNSAPDKSGLPSDRFSAERTGGSVSTLTIQRTQQEDSAVYLCASSFGSRFRANYGYTFGSGTRLTVV.

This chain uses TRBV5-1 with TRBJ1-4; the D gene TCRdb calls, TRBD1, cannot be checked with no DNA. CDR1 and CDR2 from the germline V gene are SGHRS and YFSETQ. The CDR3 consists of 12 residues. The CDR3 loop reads CASSRDSEKLFF.

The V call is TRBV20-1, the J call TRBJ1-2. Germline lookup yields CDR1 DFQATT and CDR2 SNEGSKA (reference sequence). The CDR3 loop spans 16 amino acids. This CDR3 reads CSARDLKGRGNYGYTF.

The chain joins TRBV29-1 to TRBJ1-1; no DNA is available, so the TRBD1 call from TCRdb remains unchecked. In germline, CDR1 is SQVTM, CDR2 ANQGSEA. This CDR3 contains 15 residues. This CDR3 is CSVRDSGTGVTEAFF. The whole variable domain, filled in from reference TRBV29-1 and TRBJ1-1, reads SAVISQKPSRDICQRGTSLTIQCQVDSQVTMMFWYRQQPGQSLTLIATANQGSEATYESGFVIDKFPISRPNLTFSTLTVSNMSPEDSSIYLCSVRDSGTGVTEAFFGQGTRLTVV.

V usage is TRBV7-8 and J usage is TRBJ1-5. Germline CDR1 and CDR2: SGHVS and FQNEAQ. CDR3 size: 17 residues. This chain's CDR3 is CASSLGTNVGSNQPQHF.

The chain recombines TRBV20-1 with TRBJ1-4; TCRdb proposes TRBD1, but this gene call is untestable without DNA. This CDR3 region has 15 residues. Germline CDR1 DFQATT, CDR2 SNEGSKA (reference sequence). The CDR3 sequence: CSAVRGQGRNEKLFF.

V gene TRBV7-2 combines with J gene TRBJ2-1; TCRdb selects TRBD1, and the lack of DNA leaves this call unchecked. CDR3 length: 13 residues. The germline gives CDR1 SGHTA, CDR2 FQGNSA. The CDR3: CASEQGARNEQFF.

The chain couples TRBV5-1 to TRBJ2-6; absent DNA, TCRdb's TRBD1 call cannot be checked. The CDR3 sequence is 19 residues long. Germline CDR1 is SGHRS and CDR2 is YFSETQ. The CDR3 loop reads CASSALIGREPSGANVLTF. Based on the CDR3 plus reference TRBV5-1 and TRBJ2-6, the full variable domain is KAGVTQTPRYLIKTRGQQVTLSCSPISGHRSVSWYQQTPGQGLQFLFEYFSETQRNKGNFPGRFSGRQFSNSRSEMNVSTLELGDSALYLCASSALIGREPSGANVLTFGAGSRLTVL.

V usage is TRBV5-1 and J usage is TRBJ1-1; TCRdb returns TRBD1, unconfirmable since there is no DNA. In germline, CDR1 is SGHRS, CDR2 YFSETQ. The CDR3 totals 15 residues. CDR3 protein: CASSLVPGAGTEAFF.

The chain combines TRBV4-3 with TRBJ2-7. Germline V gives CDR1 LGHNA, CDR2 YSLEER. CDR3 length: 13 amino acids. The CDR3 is CASSQVKGYEQYF.